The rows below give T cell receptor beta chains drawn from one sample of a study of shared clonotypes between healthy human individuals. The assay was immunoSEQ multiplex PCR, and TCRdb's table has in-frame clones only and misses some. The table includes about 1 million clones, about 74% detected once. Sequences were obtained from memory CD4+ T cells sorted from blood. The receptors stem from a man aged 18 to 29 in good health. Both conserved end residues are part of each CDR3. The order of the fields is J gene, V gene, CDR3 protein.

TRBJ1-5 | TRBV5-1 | CASSFGPANQPQHF
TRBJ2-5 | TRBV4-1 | CASSQGPHQETQYF
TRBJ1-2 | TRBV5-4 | CASSSPDRENYGYTF
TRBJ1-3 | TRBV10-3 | CAISGLSGNTIYF
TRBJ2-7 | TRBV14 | CASSQVNRGRGEQYF
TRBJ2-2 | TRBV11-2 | CASSTMDRDKTWELFF
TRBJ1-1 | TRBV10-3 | CAISERGTTNTEAFF
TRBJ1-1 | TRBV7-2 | CASSGQRGGGTEAFF
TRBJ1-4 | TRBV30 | CAWSGGGTTNEKLFF
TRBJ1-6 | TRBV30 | CAWRGSGRTHNSPLHF
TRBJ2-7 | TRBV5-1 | CASSLVFGYEQYF
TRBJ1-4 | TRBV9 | CASSVAGTGDRKLFF
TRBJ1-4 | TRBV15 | CATSRAAAGGFEKLFF
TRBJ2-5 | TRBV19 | CASRDRRVQETQYF
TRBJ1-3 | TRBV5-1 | CASSLEGSGNTIYF
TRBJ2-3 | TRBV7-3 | CASSVAGVSTDTQYF
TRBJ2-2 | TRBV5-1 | CASNPGDTGELFF
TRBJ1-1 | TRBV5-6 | CASSPDRQGALNTEAFF
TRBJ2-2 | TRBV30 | CAWSRRNANTGELFF
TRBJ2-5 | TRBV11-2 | CASSLDGAAQETQYF
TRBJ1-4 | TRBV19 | CASSPSGKREKLFF
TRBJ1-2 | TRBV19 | CASSSPGQGTFYTNYGYTF
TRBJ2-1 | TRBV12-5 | CASGSPRGPKQFF
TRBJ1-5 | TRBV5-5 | CASSLEGFSNQPQHF
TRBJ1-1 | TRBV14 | CASSVQEKTEAFF
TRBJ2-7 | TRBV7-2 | CASSRGQGAYEQYF
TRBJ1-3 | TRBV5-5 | CASTIRPLSSGNTIYF
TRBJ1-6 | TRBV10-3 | CAIRMSEGRGNSPLHF
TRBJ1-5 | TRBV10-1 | CARVGGMDRGTEYGNQPQHF
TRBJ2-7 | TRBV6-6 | CASSYSGGGGYEQYF
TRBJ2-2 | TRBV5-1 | CASSQWTSGTGELFF
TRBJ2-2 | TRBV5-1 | CASSPNVVGYNTGELFF
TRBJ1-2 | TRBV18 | CAGGGLSGYTF
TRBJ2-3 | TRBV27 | CASSLSRGRGTDTQYF
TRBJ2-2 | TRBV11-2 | CASRGGPGELFF
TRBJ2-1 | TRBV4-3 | CASSHRNEQFF
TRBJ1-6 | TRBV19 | CASSMSRSDSPLHF
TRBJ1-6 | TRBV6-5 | CASSPPGASPLHF
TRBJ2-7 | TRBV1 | CTSKDGYPREQYF
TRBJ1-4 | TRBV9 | CASSVGGGREKLFF
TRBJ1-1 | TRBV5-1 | CASTPGDTSTEAFF
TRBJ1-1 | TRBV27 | CASSLRGRNTEAFF
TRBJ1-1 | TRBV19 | CASSTVRNTEAFF
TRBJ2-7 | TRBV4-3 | CASSQEIAASYEQYF